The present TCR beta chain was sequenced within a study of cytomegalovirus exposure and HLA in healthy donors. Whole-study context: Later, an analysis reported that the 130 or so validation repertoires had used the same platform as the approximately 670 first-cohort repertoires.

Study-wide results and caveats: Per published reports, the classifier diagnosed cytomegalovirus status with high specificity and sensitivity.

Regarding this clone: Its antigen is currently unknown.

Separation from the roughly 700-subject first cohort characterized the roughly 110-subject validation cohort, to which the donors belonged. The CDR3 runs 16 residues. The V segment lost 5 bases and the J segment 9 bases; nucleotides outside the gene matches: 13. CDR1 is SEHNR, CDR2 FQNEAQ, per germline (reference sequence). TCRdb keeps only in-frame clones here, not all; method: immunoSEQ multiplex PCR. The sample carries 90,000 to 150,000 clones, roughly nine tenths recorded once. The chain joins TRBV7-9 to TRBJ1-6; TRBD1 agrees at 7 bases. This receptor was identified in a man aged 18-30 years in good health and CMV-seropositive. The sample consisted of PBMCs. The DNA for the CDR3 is TGTGCCAGCAGCCAGCCAGACAGGGAGGCGAGTTCACCCCTCCACTTT. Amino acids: CASSQPDREASSPLHF.